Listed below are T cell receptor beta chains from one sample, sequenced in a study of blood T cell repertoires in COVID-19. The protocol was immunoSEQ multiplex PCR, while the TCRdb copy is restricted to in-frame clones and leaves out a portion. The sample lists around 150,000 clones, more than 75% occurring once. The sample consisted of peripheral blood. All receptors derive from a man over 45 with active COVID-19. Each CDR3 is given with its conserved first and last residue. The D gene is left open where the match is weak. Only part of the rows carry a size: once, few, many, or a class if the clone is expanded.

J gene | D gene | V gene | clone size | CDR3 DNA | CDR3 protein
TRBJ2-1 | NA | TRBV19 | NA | TGTGCCAGTAGTCCGGGGGTACCTTACAATGAGCAGTTCTTC | CASSPGVPYNEQFF
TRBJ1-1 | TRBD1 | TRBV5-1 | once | TGCGCCAGCAGCTCGGGGACAGGGGGTAAGAACACTGAAGCTTTCTTT | CASSSGTGGKNTEAFF
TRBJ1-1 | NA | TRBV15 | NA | TGTGCCACCAGCGCCGGAGGTGGGACTGAAGCTTTCTTT | CATSAGGGTEAFF
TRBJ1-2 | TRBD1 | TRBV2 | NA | TGTGCCAGCAGTTCAGGACAGGGCGGTGGCTACACCTTC | CASSSGQGGGYTF
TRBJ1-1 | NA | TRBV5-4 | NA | TGTGCCAGCAGCCCCGACAGAGGTGAGGCTTTCTTT | CASSPDRGEAFF
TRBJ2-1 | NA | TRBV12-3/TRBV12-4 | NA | TGTGCCAGCAGTTTGTCAGCGCTCAATGAGCAGTTCTTC | CASSLSALNEQFF
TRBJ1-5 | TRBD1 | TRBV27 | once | TGTGCCAGCAGTCAGGACAGGGGCAATCAGCCCCAGCATTTT | CASSQDRGNQPQHF
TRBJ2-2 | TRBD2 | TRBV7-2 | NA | TGTGCCAGCAGCTTATTTGGCGGGGGGGACACCGGGGAGCTGTTTTTT | CASSLFGGGDTGELFF
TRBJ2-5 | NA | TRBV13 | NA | TGTGCCAGCAGCCCGCCCGGTGGGCGGGGGCCCGGGGAGCAGTACTTC | CASSPPGGRGPGEQYF
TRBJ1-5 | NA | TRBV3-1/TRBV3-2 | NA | TGTGCCAGCAGCCAAAGCACAGGTAGCAATCAGCCCCAGCATTTT | CASSQSTGSNQPQHF
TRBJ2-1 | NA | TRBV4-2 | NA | TGTGCCAGCAGCCAGGAGCGGTTCTCTTCCTACAATGAGCAGTTCTTC | CASSQERFSSYNEQFF
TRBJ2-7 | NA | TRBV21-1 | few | TGTGCCAGCAGCCAGGGACTAGCGGGGGGGCCGTACGAGCAGTACTTC | CASSQGLAGGPYEQYF
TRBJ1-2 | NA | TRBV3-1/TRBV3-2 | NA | TGTGCCAGCAGCCAAGTCCAGGGTGCGGGCTACACCTTC | CASSQVQGAGYTF
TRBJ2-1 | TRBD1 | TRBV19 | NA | TGTGCCAGTAGGGACAGGGGAGGGCATAGCAATGAGCAGTTCTTC | CASRDRGGHSNEQFF
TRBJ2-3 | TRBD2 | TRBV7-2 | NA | TGTGCCAGCAGCTCGAGACTAGCGGGGGGGGCAGATACGCAGTATTTT | CASSSRLAGGADTQYF
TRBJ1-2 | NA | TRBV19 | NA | TGTGCCAGTAGTATTGGGGGGGGAGGCCCTAACTATGGCTACACCTTC | CASSIGGGGPNYGYTF
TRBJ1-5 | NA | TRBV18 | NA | TGTGCCAGCTCCCAACTAGCCCTGTATAGCAATCAGCCCCAGCATTTT | CASSQLALYSNQPQHF
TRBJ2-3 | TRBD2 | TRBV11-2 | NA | TGTGCCAGCAGCACAGGATCCCTGACTAGCGCTCTTACAGATACGCAGTATTTT | CASSTGSLTSALTDTQYF
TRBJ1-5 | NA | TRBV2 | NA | TGTGCCAGCAGCGGTGGTAGCAATCAGCCCCAGCATTTT | CASSGGSNQPQHF
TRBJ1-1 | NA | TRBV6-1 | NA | TGTGCCAGCAGTGAATTGGGCAGCTATGAAGCTTTCTTT | CASSELGSYEAFF
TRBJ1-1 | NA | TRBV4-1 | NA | TGCGCCAGCAGCCAGGGGAGGCTTAACACTGAAGCTTTCTTT | CASSQGRLNTEAFF
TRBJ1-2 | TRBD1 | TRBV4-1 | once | TGCGCCAGCAGCCGGGATCAGGGGGGCAACTATGGCTACACCTTC | CASSRDQGGNYGYTF
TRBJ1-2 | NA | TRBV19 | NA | TGTGCCAGTAGTACCCGAGCGGACAGACCGCCTTTTAACTATGGCTACACCTTC | CASSTRADRPPFNYGYTF
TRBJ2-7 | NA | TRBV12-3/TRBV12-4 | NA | TGTGCCAGCAGTTTAACAGACTACGAGCAGTACTTC | CASSLTDYEQYF
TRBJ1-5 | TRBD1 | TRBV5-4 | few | TGTGCCAGCAGCTTATATACAGGGGGCAGCAATCAGCCCCAGCATTTT | CASSLYTGGSNQPQHF
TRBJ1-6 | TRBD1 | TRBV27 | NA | TGTGCCAGCAGTCCCTTCGGGGGGGGACAGTATAATTCACCCCTCCACTTT | CASSPFGGGQYNSPLHF
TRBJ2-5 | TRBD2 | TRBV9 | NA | TGTGCCAGCAGCGGTAGCGGGACGGGGGAGACCCAGTACTTC | CASSGSGTGETQYF
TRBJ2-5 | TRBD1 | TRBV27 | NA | TGTGCCAGCAGTACGCGACAGGGGCGCCAGTACTTC | CASSTRQGRQYF
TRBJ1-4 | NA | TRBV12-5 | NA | TGTGCTAGTGGTCTGTACCCAAAACAGGGTGAGTTTTTT | CASGLYPKQGEFF